Listed below are T cell receptor beta chains from one sample, sequenced in a study of brain metastases from non-small cell lung cancer. Only in-frame clones appear in the TCRdb table, and some are missing; sequencing was by immunoSEQ multiplex PCR. The table lists roughly 810 clones, around 86% of them singletons. The sequenced material came from primary lung tumor tissue. These receptors were taken from a donor at least 40 years old with non-small cell lung cancer. The CDR3 runs from the conserved cysteine through the conserved F or W. The D gene is left open where the match is weak. Clone size is given for some rows only: seen once, a few or many times, or a class if the clone is expanded.

TRBJ2-3 . TRBV19 . TGTGCCAGTAGTCCCACCGGGACTGCCACAGATACGCAGTATTTT CASSPTGTATDTQYF
TRBJ2-3 . TRBV7-8 once TGTGCCAGCAGCTTAGGGGACTTATACACAGATACGCAGTATTTT CASSLGDLYTDTQYF
TRBJ2-1 . TRBV19 . TGTGCCAGTAGTGGACTTTCCTCCTACAATGAGCAGTTCTTC CASSGLSSYNEQFF
TRBJ2-3 . TRBV19 . TGTGCCAGTAGTATCCGAGCTCCAACAGATACGCAGTATTTT CASSIRAPTDTQYF
TRBJ2-7 . TRBV7-8 . TGTGCCAGCAGCCGTGGACCCCATTTAGAGCAGTACTTC CASSRGPHLEQYF
TRBJ1-5 . TRBV4-3 . TGCGCCAGCAGCCGGGGCCTGGGCGGCGATCAGCCCCAGCATTTT CASSRGLGGDQPQHF
TRBJ2-1 TRBD2 TRBV11-3 . TGTGCCAGCAGGGAGGGGTCCGGACTAGCGGGAGCAGAGCAGTTCTTC CASREGSGLAGAEQFF
TRBJ1-1 . TRBV14 few TGTGCCAGCAGCTTTGCTCAGAACACTGAAGCTTTCTTT CASSFAQNTEAFF
TRBJ1-5 . TRBV18 . TGTGCCAGCTCACCGTCGGAGGAACAGCCCCAGCATTTT CASSPSEEQPQHF
TRBJ2-5 . TRBV14 . TGTGCCAGCAGCCAAGCCAGGGGTGGGACCCAGTACTTC CASSQARGGTQYF
TRBJ2-5 TRBD2 TRBV6-6 . TGTGCCAGCAGTCCGTCCGGGACTAGCGGGAGGCAGGCCAGCCAAGAGACCCAGTACTTC CASSPSGTSGRQASQETQYF
TRBJ1-2 . TRBV11-3 . TGTGCCAGCAAACCTACAGGGCTCCAGGATGGCTACACCTTC CASKPTGLQDGYTF
TRBJ2-5 . TRBV4-1 . TGCGCCAGCAGCCCGGAGGGAGGAGAGACCCAGTACTTC CASSPEGGETQYF
TRBJ1-6 TRBD1 TRBV6-1 few TGTGCCAGCAGTGAAGACAGGGGGCGTTCACCCCTCCACTTT CASSEDRGRSPLHF
TRBJ2-3 TRBD2 TRBV5-1 . TGCGCCAGCAGGGCGGCGGGAGGGATTGCAGATACGCAGTATTTT CASRAAGGIADTQYF
TRBJ2-7 . TRBV7-2 once TGTGCCAGCAGCTTAGGGGTAGCGGTTACCTACGAGCAGTATTTC CASSLGVAVTYEQYF
TRBJ1-1 . TRBV19 . TGTGCCAGTAGTATTTGGGGACTGCTGAACACTGAAGCTTTCTTT CASSIWGLLNTEAFF
TRBJ2-1 TRBD2 TRBV30 few TGTGCCTGGAGTCTGGGCGGGAGCACGTCGATCAATGAGCAGTTCTTC CAWSLGGSTSINEQFF
TRBJ2-1 . TRBV7-9 . TGTGCCAGCAGCCTGATAGGGATTTTCTCCTACAATGAGCAGTTCTTC CASSLIGIFSYNEQFF
TRBJ2-7 TRBD1 TRBV6-7 . TGTGCCAGCAACTTGGGACAGCCCCTCTGGGAGCAGTACTTC CASNLGQPLWEQYF
TRBJ1-2 . TRBV30 . TGTGCCTGGGGAACAGAGCCTCATAACTATAGCTACACCTTC CAWGTEPHNYSYTF
TRBJ2-7 . TRBV15 . TGTGCCACCAGCAGAGGAACAGCACCCGGGGAGCAGTACTTC CATSRGTAPGEQYF
TRBJ2-1 . TRBV15 . TGTGCCACCAGCAGAGATTCTGGAAATGAGCAGTTCTTC CATSRDSGNEQFF
TRBJ1-1 . TRBV14 . TGTGCCAGCAGCCAAGTAGGAAGTGAAGCTTTCTTT CASSQVGSEAFF
TRBJ2-5 TRBD1 TRBV29-1 . TGCAGCGTTGAAACATTATTGGGACAGGAGATCCAAGAGACCCAGTACTTC CSVETLLGQEIQETQYF
TRBJ1-1 . TRBV5-1 . TGCGCCAGCAGCCAGGACGGCCACCCGAACACTGAAGCTTTCTTT CASSQDGHPNTEAFF
TRBJ2-3 . TRBV7-6 . TGTGCCAGCAGCTTAATGGCAGATACGCAGTATTTT CASSLMADTQYF
TRBJ2-3 TRBD2 TRBV5-1 once TGCGCCAGCAGGGCAGCGGGAGGAATTGCAGATACGCAGTATTTT CASRAAGGIADTQYF
TRBJ2-5 TRBD2 TRBV7-2 . TGTGCCAGCAGCTACCCTAGCGGGAGAGAGACCCAGTACTTC CASSYPSGRETQYF
TRBJ2-1 . TRBV19 few TGTGCCAGTAGTATAGCGCACGGGGATGAGCAGTTCTTC CASSIAHGDEQFF
TRBJ2-3 . TRBV21-1 . TGTGCCAGCAGCTCCGTGGGCCGGGCGAAAGATACGCAGTATTTT CASSSVGRAKDTQYF
TRBJ2-5 TRBD1 TRBV7-9 . TGTGCCAGCAGCTTAGCTCACAGGGGAAGAGAGACCCAGTACTTC CASSLAHRGRETQYF
TRBJ2-1 . TRBV27 . TGTGCCAGCAGTTTAGGGGGATCCGGGATGAAGCAGTTCTTC CASSLGGSGMKQFF
TRBJ2-6 . TRBV25-1 once TGTGCCAGCACCACCGACAGTCCTGGGGCCAACGTCCTGACTTTC CASTTDSPGANVLTF
TRBJ2-5 . TRBV10-3 . TGTGCCATCAGTGAGTCCACCGGGGAAGAGACCCAGTACTTC CAISESTGEETQYF
TRBJ1-2 TRBD1 TRBV12-3/TRBV12-4 . TGTGCCAGCAGTCCAGGGGGTGGCTACACCTTC CASSPGGGYTF
TRBJ1-1 . TRBV9 once TGTGCCAGCAGCGTAGGGTCCCTTGGGAGGACTGAAGCTTTCTTT CASSVGSLGRTEAFF
TRBJ2-5 TRBD1 TRBV2 . TGTGTCAGCAGAAGGGACAGCCAAGGGACCCAGTACTTC CVSRRDSQGTQYF
TRBJ2-5 . TRBV5-1 . TGCGCCAGCAGCTTACGAAACCAAGAGACCCAGTACTTC CASSLRNQETQYF
TRBJ2-1 TRBD2 TRBV30 . TGTGCCTGGAGTGTAACTGCGGGGGGTTCGCACAATGAGCAGTTCTTC CAWSVTAGGSHNEQFF
TRBJ2-1 TRBD1 TRBV27 . TGTGCCAGCAGTTTGGGACAGGTCCCTGGCAATGAGCAGTTCTTC CASSLGQVPGNEQFF
TRBJ2-7 TRBD1 TRBV28 . TGTGCCAGCAGAGAACCCGGGACAGGGACCTACGAGCAGTACTTC CASREPGTGTYEQYF
TRBJ1-1 . TRBV5-6 . TGTGCCAGCAGCTTGGTTGCAGGGACCACTGAAGCTTTCTTT CASSLVAGTTEAFF
TRBJ2-7 . TRBV5-1 . TGCGCCAGCAGCTTAGACAGGCTCTCCTACGAGCAGTACTTC CASSLDRLSYEQYF
TRBJ2-2 . TRBV5-1 . TGCGCCAGCAGCTTGGGAGGCGGGCTAGTAACCGGGGAGCTGTTTTTT CASSLGGGLVTGELFF
TRBJ2-3 . TRBV7-3 . TGTGCCAGCAGCTTCCAGGGAGAGGGAGATACGCAGTATTTT CASSFQGEGDTQYF
TRBJ1-1 TRBD1 TRBV7-2 . TGTGCCAGCAGCTTCCAGGGGGAAACTGAAGCTTTCTTT CASSFQGETEAFF
TRBJ2-7 . TRBV6-5 . TGTGCCAGCAGCCTGATAGAGGCCTACGAGCAGTACTTC CASSLIEAYEQYF
TRBJ2-7 . TRBV21-1 . TGTGCCAGCAGCGTAGCGGAAATCTCCTACGAGCAGTATTTC CASSVAEISYEQYF